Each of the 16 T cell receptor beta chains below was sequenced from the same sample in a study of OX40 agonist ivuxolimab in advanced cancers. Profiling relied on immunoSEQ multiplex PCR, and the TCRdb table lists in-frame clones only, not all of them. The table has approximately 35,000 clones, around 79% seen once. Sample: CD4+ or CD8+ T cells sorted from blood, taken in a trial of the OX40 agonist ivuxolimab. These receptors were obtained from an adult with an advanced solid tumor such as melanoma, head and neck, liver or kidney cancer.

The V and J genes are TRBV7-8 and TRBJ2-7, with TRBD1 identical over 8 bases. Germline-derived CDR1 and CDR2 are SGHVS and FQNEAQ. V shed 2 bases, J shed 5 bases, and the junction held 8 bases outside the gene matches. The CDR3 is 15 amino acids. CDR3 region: CASSLQGALSHEQYF. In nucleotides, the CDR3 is TGTGCCAGCAGCTTACAGGGGGCGCTTTCTCACGAGCAGTACTTC.

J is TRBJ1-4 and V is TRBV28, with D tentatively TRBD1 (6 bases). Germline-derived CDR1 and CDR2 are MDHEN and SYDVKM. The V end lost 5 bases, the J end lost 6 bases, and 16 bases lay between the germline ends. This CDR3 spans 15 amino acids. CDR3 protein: CASSPRGVVDEKLFF. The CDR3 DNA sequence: TGTGCCAGCAGTCCGAGGGGGGTAGTGGATGAAAAACTGTTTTTT.

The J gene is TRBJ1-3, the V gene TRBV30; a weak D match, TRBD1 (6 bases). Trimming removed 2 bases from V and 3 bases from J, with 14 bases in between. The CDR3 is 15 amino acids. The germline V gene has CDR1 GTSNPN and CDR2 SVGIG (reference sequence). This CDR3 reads CAWSFTRTVGNTIYF. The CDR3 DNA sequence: TGTGCCTGGAGTTTCACACGGACAGTTGGAAACACCATATATTTT.

The CDR3 sequence is CASLNSEGNYGYTF. Written as DNA, the CDR3 is TGTGCCAGCCTCAATTCAGAGGGCAACTATGGCTACACCTTC. This chain uses TRBV28 with TRBJ1-2; the D is unclear. CDR1 and CDR2 from the germline V gene are MDHEN and SYDVKM. The ends were cut back, 8 bases at V and 2 bases at J, with 15 bases in the middle. The CDR3 loop spans 14 amino acids.

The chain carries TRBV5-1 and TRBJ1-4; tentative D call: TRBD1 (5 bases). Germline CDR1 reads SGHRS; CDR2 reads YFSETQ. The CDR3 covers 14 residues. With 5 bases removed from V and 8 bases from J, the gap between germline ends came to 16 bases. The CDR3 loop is CASSPGWGEEKLFF. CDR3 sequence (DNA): TGCGCCAGCAGTCCAGGGTGGGGCGAAGAAAAACTGTTTTTT.

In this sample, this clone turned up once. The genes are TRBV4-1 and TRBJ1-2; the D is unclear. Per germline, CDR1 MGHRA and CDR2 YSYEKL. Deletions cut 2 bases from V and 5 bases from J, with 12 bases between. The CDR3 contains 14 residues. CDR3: CASSQFNREYGYTF. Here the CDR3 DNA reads TGCGCCAGCAGCCAATTCAACCGGGAGTATGGCTACACCTTC.

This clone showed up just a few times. CDR3: CASSFSGGAVDTQYF. CDR3 DNA sequence: TGTGCCAGCAGCTTTTCCGGGGGGGCAGTAGATACGCAGTATTTT. This chain links TRBV7-6 with TRBJ2-3, with TRBD2 matching over 8 bases. CDR1 is SGHVS, CDR2 FNYEAQ, per germline. Trimming took 3 bases from V and 5 from J; bases not matched to a gene: 7. This CDR3 comprises 15 residues.

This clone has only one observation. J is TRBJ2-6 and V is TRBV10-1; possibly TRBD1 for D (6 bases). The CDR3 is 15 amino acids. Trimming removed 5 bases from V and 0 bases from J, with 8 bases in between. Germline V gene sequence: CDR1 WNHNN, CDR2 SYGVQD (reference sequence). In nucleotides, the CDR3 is TGCGCCAGCAGTTCAGGGGCCTCTGGGGCCAACGTCCTGACTTTC. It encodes CASSSGASGANVLTF.

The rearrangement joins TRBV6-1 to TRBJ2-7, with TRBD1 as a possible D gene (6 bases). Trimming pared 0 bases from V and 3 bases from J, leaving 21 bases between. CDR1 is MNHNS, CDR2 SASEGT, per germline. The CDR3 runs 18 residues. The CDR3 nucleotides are TGTGCCAGCAGTGAAGCGATAGGGGGTTTGGTTAGACACTACGAGCAGTACTTC. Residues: CASSEAIGGLVRHYEQYF.

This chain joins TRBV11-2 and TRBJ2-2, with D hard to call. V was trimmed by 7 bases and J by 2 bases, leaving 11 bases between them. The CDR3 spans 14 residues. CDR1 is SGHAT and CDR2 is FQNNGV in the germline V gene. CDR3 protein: CASNPGYNTGELFF. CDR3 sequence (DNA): TGTGCCAGCAACCCCGGATACAACACCGGGGAGCTGTTTTTT.

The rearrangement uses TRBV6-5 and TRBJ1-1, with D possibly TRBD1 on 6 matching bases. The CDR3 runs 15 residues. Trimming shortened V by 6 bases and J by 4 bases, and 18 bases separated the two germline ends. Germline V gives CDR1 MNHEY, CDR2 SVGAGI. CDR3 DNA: TGTGCCAGCAGCTCAGCACAGGGACTCGGCACTGAAGCTTTCTTT. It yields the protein CASSSAQGLGTEAFF.

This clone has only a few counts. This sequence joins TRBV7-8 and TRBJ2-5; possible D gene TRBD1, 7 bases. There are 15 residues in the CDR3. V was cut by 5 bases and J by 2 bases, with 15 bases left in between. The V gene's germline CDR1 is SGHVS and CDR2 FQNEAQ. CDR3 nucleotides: TGTGCCAGCAGCCCCCCGACAGGGAGGCAAGAGACCCAGTACTTC. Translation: CASSPPTGRQETQYF.

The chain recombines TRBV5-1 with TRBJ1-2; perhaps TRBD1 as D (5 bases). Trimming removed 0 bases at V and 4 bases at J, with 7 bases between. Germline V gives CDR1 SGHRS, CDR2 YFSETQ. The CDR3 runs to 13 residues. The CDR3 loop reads CASSLVQGYGYTF. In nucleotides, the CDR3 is TGCGCCAGCAGCTTGGTTCAGGGCTATGGCTACACCTTC.

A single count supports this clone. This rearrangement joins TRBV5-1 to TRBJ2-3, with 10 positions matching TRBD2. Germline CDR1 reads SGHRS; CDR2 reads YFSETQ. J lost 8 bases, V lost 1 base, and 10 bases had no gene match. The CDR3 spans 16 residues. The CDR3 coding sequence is TGCGCCAGCAGCTTGCAAGCGGGGGGGGCTCATGGTACGCAGTATTTT. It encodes CASSLQAGGAHGTQYF.

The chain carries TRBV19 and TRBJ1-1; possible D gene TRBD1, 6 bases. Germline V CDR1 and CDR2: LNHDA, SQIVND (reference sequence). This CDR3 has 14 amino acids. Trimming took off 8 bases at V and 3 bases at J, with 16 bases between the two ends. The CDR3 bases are TGTGCCAGTTCCACGATCCGGACAGACACTGAAGCTTTCTTT. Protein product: CASSTIRTDTEAFF.

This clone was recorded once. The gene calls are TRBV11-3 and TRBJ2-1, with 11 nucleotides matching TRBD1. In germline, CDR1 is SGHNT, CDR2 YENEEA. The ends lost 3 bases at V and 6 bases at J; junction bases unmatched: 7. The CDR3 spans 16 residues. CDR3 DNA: TGTGCCAGCAGCTTTCCCGCCGGGACAGGGGGCAATGAGCAGTTCTTC. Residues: CASSFPAGTGGNEQFF.